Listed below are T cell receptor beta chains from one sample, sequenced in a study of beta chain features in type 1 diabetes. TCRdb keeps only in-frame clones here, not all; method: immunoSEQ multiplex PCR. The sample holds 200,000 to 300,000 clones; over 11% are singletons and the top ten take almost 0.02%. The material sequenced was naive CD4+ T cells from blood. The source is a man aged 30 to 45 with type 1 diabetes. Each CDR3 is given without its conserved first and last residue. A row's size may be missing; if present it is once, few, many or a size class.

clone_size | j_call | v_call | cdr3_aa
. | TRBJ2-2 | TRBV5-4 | ASSPSGANTGELF
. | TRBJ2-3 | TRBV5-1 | ASSLSTSVSTDTQY
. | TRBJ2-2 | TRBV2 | ASSDYRKSTGELF
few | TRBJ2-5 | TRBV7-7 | ASSPGLAGEETQY
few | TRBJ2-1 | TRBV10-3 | AMTSGSYNEQF
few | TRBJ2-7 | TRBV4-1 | ASSHMDRGPYEQY
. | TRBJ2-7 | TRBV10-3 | AISRGDTGDEQY
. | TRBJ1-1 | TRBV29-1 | SVRDRGYTEAF
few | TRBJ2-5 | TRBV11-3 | ASSVGETQY
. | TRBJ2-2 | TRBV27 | ASHRLAETGELF
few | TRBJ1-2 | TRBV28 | ASTTHGGYT
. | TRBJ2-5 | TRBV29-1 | SVENREETQY
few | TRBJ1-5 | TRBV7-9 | ASSLDQGVNQPQH
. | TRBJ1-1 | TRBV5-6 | ASSVGQGMNTEAF
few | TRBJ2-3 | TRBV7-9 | ASSGRVEGDTQY
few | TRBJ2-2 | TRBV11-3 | ASSLASVAGELF
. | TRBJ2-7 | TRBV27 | ASSPTPGGVDEQY
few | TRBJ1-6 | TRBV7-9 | ASSFGGSGNSPLH
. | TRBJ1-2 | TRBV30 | AWSGDRGLDGYT
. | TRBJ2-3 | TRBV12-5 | ASFRGSRDTQY
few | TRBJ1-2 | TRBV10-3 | AISDTTGSGYT
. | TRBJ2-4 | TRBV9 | ASSVWGSPTDIQY
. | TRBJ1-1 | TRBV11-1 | ASSLVMNTEAF
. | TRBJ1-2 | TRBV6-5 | ASGWGGYGYT
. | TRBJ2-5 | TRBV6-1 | ASSVSGQETQY
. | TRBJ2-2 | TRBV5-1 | ASSPGTGGPGELF
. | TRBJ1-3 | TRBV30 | ALGTLTGNTIY
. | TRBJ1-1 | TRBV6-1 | ASGTDLNTEAF
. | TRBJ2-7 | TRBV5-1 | ASSLSGGIDEQY
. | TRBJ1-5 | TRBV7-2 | ASSTGTGNQPQH
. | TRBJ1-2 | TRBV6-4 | ASSATGELSDGYT
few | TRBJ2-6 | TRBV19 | ASLTAGGANVLT
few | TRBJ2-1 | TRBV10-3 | AISEYTGGGEQF
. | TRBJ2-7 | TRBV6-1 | ASSPSGNYEQY
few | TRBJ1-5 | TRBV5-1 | ASSLTGTDQPQH
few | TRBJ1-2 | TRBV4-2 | ASSQDLTVYGYT
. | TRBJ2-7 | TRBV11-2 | ASSLGQVPYEQY
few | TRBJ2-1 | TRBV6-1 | ASSVLAEIYNEQF
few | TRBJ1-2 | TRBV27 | ASSLRGADYGYT
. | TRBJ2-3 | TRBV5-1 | ASGTEMTDTQY